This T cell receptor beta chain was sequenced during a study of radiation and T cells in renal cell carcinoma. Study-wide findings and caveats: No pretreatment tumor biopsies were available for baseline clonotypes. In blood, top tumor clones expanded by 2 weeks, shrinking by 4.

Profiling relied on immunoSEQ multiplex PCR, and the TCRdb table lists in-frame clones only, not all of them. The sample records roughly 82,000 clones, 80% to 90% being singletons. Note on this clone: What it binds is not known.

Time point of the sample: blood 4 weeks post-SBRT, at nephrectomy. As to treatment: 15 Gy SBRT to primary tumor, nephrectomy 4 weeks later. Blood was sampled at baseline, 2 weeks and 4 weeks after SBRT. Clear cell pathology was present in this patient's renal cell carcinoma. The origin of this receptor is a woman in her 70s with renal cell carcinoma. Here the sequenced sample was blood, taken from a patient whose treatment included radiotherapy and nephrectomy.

CDR3 loop: CSVEGGVLSTDTQYF. The DNA for the CDR3 is TGCAGCGTTGAAGGGGGGGTTCTAAGCACAGATACGCAGTATTTT. V gene TRBV29-1 combines with J gene TRBJ2-3; D possibly corresponds to TRBD2 (6 bases). The CDR3 length is 15 residues. CDR1 is SQVTM, CDR2 ANQGSEA, per germline. The V and J ends lost 1 base and 0 bases respectively, with 11 bases between them.